This passage covers 25 T cell receptor beta chains from one sample sequenced in a study of regulatory T cells in long-lasting Graves disease. Arm-PCR of CDR3 regions with iRepertoire HTBI primers generated TCR beta libraries. TCRdb re-derived calls from the multiplex PCR reads in MiXCR, one entry per CDR3 protein. The sample has 350,000 to 400,000 distinct CDR3 sequences; 15% to 20% are singletons. Time point here: newly diagnosed GD, antithyroid drugs for less than 3 months. PBMCs provided the RNA from which the TCR library was made. The same specimen was also included in a second study, on T cells in Graves' hyperthyroidism and ophthalmopathy.

The sample here was peripheral blood mononuclear cells (PBMCs), taken at new diagnosis, from a patient treated with antithyroid drugs. These receptor sequences come from a woman between 18 and 30 years old with Graves disease.

This clonotype was seen more than once but under ten times. The rearrangement uses TRBV27 and TRBJ2-1; D may be TRBD2 (5 bases). V dropped 0 bases and J dropped 5 bases, with 14 bases sitting between them. The germline V gene has CDR1 MNHEY and CDR2 SMNVEV (reference sequence). The CDR3 sequence is 16 residues long. The CDR3 DNA follows: TGTGCCAGCAGTTTATCCCTACTAGGATCTCACAATGAGCAGTTCTTC. Its protein is CASSLSLLGSHNEQFF.

The gene calls are TRBV6-1 and TRBJ1-2; D call uncertain. The CDR3 has 13 amino acids. V lost 8 bases, J lost 4 bases, and 14 bases lay in between. The germline gives CDR1 MNHNS, CDR2 SASEGT. The CDR3 loop reads CASLSDPSYGYTF. CDR3 coding DNA: TGTGCCAGCCTGTCCGACCCGAGCTATGGCTACACCTTC.

This clonotype appeared many times. V gene TRBV15 combines with J gene TRBJ2-5; 11 bases fit TRBD2. Losses at the gene ends were 5 bases for V and 2 bases for J; bases not matched to a gene: 1. CDR1 is LNHNV and CDR2 is YYDKDF in the germline V gene (reference sequence). The CDR3 is 14 residues long. CDR3 residues: CATSLAGGQETQYF. The CDR3 DNA reads TGTGCCACCAGCCTAGCGGGAGGACAAGAGACCCAGTACTTC.

This chain joins TRBV20-1 and TRBJ2-3; D is possibly TRBD2 (6 bases). Trimming pared 3 bases from V and 9 bases from J, leaving 34 bases between. Germline CDR1 and CDR2: DFQATT and SNEGSKA (reference sequence). This CDR3 region has 19 residues. The CDR3 sequence: CSARGDSRSPFGLLATQYF. CDR3 coding DNA: TGCAGTGCTAGGGGGGACTCGCGGAGCCCTTTCGGCCTATTAGCCACGCAGTATTTT.

This clonotype was seen repeatedly, ten times or more. The CDR3 sequence is CASSTPGDVITDTQYF. The DNA for the CDR3 is TGTGCCAGCTCTACGCCGGGGGACGTCATCACAGATACGCAGTATTTT. The chain combines TRBV6-1 with TRBJ2-3, with a tentative D call TRBD2 (6 bases). Trimming took 8 bases from V and 2 from J, leaving 20 bases between them. The V gene's germline CDR1 is MNHNS and CDR2 SASEGT. The CDR3 totals 16 residues.

This clonotype was detected ten times or more. CDR3 sequence: CASSPPRGYLFF. The CDR3 nucleotides read TGTGCCAGCAGTCCGCCGCGAGGATATCTGTTTTTT. V gene TRBV28 combines with J gene TRBJ2-2; D not resolved. CDR1 and CDR2 (germline): MDHEN, SYDVKM. This CDR3 contains 12 residues. V gave up 5 bases and J gave up 14 bases, with 15 bases separating them.

The rearrangement links TRBV29-1 to TRBJ2-7, with 8 bases aligning to TRBD1. This CDR3 region has 13 residues. J was trimmed by 2 bases and V by 5 bases; bases with no gene match: 5. Germline CDR1 reads SQVTM; CDR2 reads ANQGSEA. The CDR3: CSVYDRGPYEQYF. CDR3 coding DNA: TGCAGCGTTTACGACAGGGGTCCCTACGAGCAGTACTTC.

This clonotype has ten or more counts. The chain recombines TRBV20-1 with TRBJ2-1; no clear D gene. The CDR3 totals 10 residues. Germline CDR1 and CDR2: DFQATT and SNEGSKA (reference sequence). The DNA for the CDR3 is TGCAGCTATCGGCTTCATGAGCAGTTCTTC. Translated: CSYRLHEQFF.

This clonotype was seen ten or more times. V is TRBV20-1 and J is TRBJ2-5; TRBD2 agrees at 8 bases. The germline V gene has CDR1 DFQATT and CDR2 SNEGSKA (reference sequence). This CDR3 is built from 13 residues. V was clipped by 8 bases and J by 5 bases; unmatched bases: 10. The CDR3 is CSFRGGVEETQYF. CDR3 nucleotide sequence: TGCAGTTTTCGGGGGGGGGTGGAGGAGACCCAGTACTTC.

This clonotype has only a few counts. This CDR3 reads CASSRSHGQPEAFF. The CDR3, as DNA: TGTGCCAGCAGTCGTTCCCATGGGCAGCCTGAAGCTTTCTTT. The chain links TRBV6-1 to TRBJ1-1, with D unresolved. This CDR3 comprises 14 residues. V shed 5 bases and J shed 6 bases, with 16 bases lying between them. Per the germline V gene, CDR1 is MNHNS and CDR2 is SASEGT.

The table lists this clonotype with many counts. The V call is TRBV20-1, the J call TRBJ1-2; tentative D call: TRBD1 (6 bases). The CDR3 sequence is 14 residues long. The germline gives CDR1 DFQATT, CDR2 SNEGSKA (reference sequence). Trimming took off 0 bases at V and 4 bases at J, with 12 bases between the two ends. The CDR3 DNA is TGCAGTGCTAGAGATCACAGGGTGTCCTATGGCTACACCTTC. Amino acids: CSARDHRVSYGYTF.

At least ten counts were recorded for this clonotype. The V call is TRBV11-2, the J call TRBJ2-2; D possibly matches TRBD1 or TRBD2 (5 bases each). Trimming left V 2 bases short and J 4 bases short, with 17 bases between. Germline V CDR1 and CDR2: SGHAT, FQNNGV. The CDR3 has 17 amino acids. CDR3 nucleotide sequence: TGTGCCAGCAGCTTATCCCGACCGGGACCGCGCACCGGGGAGCTGTTTTTT. As protein: CASSLSRPGPRTGELFF.

This clonotype showed up many times. The chain is built from TRBV2 and TRBJ2-2; perhaps TRBD1 as D (5 bases). In germline, CDR1 is SNHLY, CDR2 FYNNEI. CDR3 size: 15 residues. V lost 11 bases and J 0 bases, leaving 16 bases between the germline ends. CDR3 residues: CARRKGLPNTGELFF. In nucleotides, the CDR3 is TGTGCCCGTCGGAAGGGGCTCCCGAACACCGGGGAGCTGTTTTTT.

This clonotype was observed many times. The genes are TRBV5-1 and TRBJ2-3; D may be TRBD1 (6 bases). With 0 bases removed from V and 5 bases from J, the gap between germline ends came to 13 bases. Germline V gives CDR1 SGHRS, CDR2 YFSETQ. CDR3 size: 15 residues. CDR3 bases: TGCGCCAGCAGCTTGGAGGGGGTCAAGGGAGATACGCAGTATTTT. It yields the protein CASSLEGVKGDTQYF.

This clonotype was found many times. This chain joins TRBV5-4 and TRBJ2-3, with 7 nucleotides matching TRBD2. Germline values: CDR1 SGHNT, CDR2 YYREEE (reference sequence). V shed 1 base, J shed 1 base, and the junction held 3 bases outside the gene matches. The CDR3 spans 15 residues. This CDR3 is CASSLRLAGTDTQYF. Written as DNA, the CDR3 is TGTGCCAGCAGCTTGCGGCTAGCGGGCACAGATACGCAGTATTTT.

Ten or more counts support this clonotype. V usage is TRBV2 and J usage is TRBJ2-3, with 7 bases that match TRBD1. From germline, CDR1 is SNHLY and CDR2 FYNNEI. J was trimmed by 9 bases and V by 10 bases; bases with no gene match: 16. This CDR3 has 14 amino acids. Here the CDR3 reads CATTPRGPGITQYF. Here the CDR3 DNA reads TGTGCCACCACGCCGAGGGGGCCCGGGATAACGCAGTATTTT. The full variable domain, in which reference TRBV2 and TRBJ2-3 provide the parts outside the CDR3, is EPEVTQTPSHQVTQMGQEVILRCVPISNHLYFYWYRQILGQKVEFLVSFYNNEISEKSEIFDDQFSVERPDGSNFTLKIRSTKLEDSAMYFCATTPRGPGITQYFGPGTRLTVL.

There are many counts of this clonotype. This rearrangement joins TRBV12-3 or TRBV12-4 to TRBJ1-2, with 7 bases identical to TRBD1. V shed 6 bases and J 5 bases; nucleotides not matched to a gene: 12. The CDR3 is 15 residues long. The CDR3 sequence is CASSRDRGEEYGYTF. CDR3 bases: TGTGCCAGCAGCCGGGACAGAGGGGAGGAGTATGGCTACACCTTC.

Details on this clonotype: This clone may be a read error of a much larger clone one base away. The chain combines TRBV6-1 with TRBJ1-5; D ambiguous. Looked up from germline, CDR1 is MNHNS and CDR2 is SASEGT. Trimming left V 3 bases short and J 5 bases short, with 8 bases between. The CDR3 consists of 13 residues. This CDR3 is CASSDSRDQPQHF. The DNA of the CDR3 is TGTGCCAGCAGTGACAGTCGGGATCAGCCCCAGCATTTT.

In this sample, this clonotype turned up many times. V and J are TRBV13 and TRBJ2-1; no clear D. The ends were cut back, 5 bases at V and 8 bases at J, with 10 bases in the middle. CDR3 size: 12 residues. From germline, CDR1 is PRHDT and CDR2 FYEKMQ (reference sequence). As DNA, the CDR3 is TGTGCCAGCAGCAGTAGTAGGTATGAGCAGTTCTTC. Protein product: CASSSSRYEQFF.

This clonotype has just a few counts. The chain links TRBV20-1 to TRBJ2-7; maybe TRBD2 (6 bases). There are 15 residues in the CDR3. Trimming pared 3 bases from V and 0 bases from J, leaving 15 bases between. Germline V gene data show CDR1 as DFQATT and CDR2 as SNEGSKA (reference sequence). This CDR3 reads CSARGRAGSSYEQYF. The CDR3 nucleotides read TGCAGTGCTAGGGGACGAGCGGGCAGCTCCTACGAGCAGTACTTC.

J is TRBJ2-7 and V is TRBV5-1; 16 bases align to TRBD2. There are 17 residues in the CDR3. CDR1 and CDR2 from the germline V gene are SGHRS and YFSETQ. V dropped 4 bases and J dropped 0; count of bases not matched to a gene: 4. Here the CDR3 reads CASSAGLAGGSSYEQYF. CDR3 in DNA: TGCGCCAGCAGCGCGGGACTAGCGGGAGGGAGCTCCTACGAGCAGTACTTC. The variable domain in full, completed from reference TRBV5-1 and TRBJ2-7, reads KAGVTQTPRYLIKTRGQQVTLSCSPISGHRSVSWYQQTPGQGLQFLFEYFSETQRNKGNFPGRFSGRQFSNSRSEMNVSTLELGDSALYLCASSAGLAGGSSYEQYFGPGTRLTVT.

This clonotype showed up just a few times. This chain connects TRBV7-9 to TRBJ1-1, with D tentatively TRBD1 (5 bases). Germline values: CDR1 SEHNR, CDR2 FQNEAQ (reference sequence). V lost 5 bases, J lost 7 bases, and 23 bases lay in between. The CDR3 consists of 16 residues. Here the CDR3 reads CASSRTDQGNAIEAFF. CDR3 nucleotide sequence: TGTGCCAGCAGCCGTACCGATCAGGGCAATGCAATTGAAGCTTTCTTT. The full variable domain, in which reference TRBV7-9 and TRBJ1-1 provide the parts outside the CDR3, is DTGVSQNPRHKITKRGQNVTFRCDPISEHNRLYWYRQTLGQGPEFLTYFQNEAQLEKSRLLSDRFSAERPKGSFSTLEIQRTEQGDSAMYLCASSRTDQGNAIEAFFGQGTRLTVV.

This clonotype was recorded at least ten times. This rearrangement joins TRBV20-1 to TRBJ2-5; 8 bases are a match to TRBD2. J lost 0 bases, V lost 0 bases, and 12 bases had no gene match. Germline V gene sequence: CDR1 DFQATT, CDR2 SNEGSKA (reference sequence). This CDR3 comprises 18 residues. In nucleotides, the CDR3 is TGCAGTGCTAGAGATGCCGGGCTAGCGGGTATAAACCAAGAGACCCAGTACTTC. Its protein product is CSARDAGLAGINQETQYF.

This clonotype appeared many times. The chain couples TRBV20-1 to TRBJ2-1; TRBD2 matches at 12 bases. V shed 5 bases and J 9 bases; nucleotides not matched to a gene: 5. Germline values: CDR1 DFQATT, CDR2 SNEGSKA (reference sequence). There are 13 residues in the CDR3. The CDR3 coding sequence is TGCAGTGCTCTACTAGCGGGGGGTGGTGAGCAGTTCTTC. Translating it yields CSALLAGGGEQFF.

This clonotype was picked up many times. The chain couples TRBV7-2 to TRBJ2-1, with TRBD2 identical over 8 bases. Looked up from germline, CDR1 is SGHTA and CDR2 is FQGNSA. The CDR3 is 17 residues long. The junction had 9 bases not matched to a gene; V was cut back by 5 bases and J by 0 bases. The CDR3 DNA reads as TGTGCCAGCAGCGGTGGGACTAGAGGGGCCTCCTACAATGAGCAGTTCTTC. This encodes CASSGGTRGASYNEQFF.